The 21 T cell receptor beta chains below come from one sample, sequenced in a study of blood T cell repertoires in COVID-19 (dated by TCRdb to 2018 to 2021). The method was the immunoSEQ multiplex PCR assay. Here the immuneACCESS table is served through TCRdb, limited to in-frame sequences with V and J called. Missing clones are a known gap in these copies; in checked studies unresolved V genes cover under half, and the rest lacks a known reason. This sample gives some 670,000 clones in total; approximately 90% of them show up just once. Roughly 0.25% of the sample belongs to the ten largest clones. The material sequenced was peripheral blood. The receptor source for this set is a woman younger than 35 with acute or convalescent COVID-19.

This chain joins TRBV7-9 and TRBJ1-1; a weak D match, TRBD1 (5 bases). V was cut by 5 bases and J by 3 bases, with 16 bases left in between. The CDR3 totals 15 residues. CDR1 is SEHNR and CDR2 is FQNEAQ in the germline V gene (reference sequence). CDR3 protein: CASSLSGLRDTEAFF. DNA of the CDR3: TGTGCCAGCAGCCTGTCGGGCCTCAGGGACACTGAAGCTTTCTTT. The full variable domain, with the rest looked up from reference TRBV7-9 and TRBJ1-1, is DTGVSQNPRHKITKRGQNVTFRCDPISEHNRLYWYRQTLGQGPEFLTYFQNEAQLEKSRLLSDRFSAERPKGSFSTLEIQRTEQGDSAMYLCASSLSGLRDTEAFFGQGTRLTVV.

The gene calls are TRBV14 and TRBJ2-7; TRBD2 matches 7 bases. Trimming removed 11 bases from V and 2 bases from J; junction bases left unmatched: 9. The CDR3 is made up of 13 amino acids. The germline CDR1 and CDR2 sequences are SGHDN and FVKESK. CDR3 DNA sequence: TGTGCCTCAAGCGGAAGCGGGGCCTACGAGCAGTACTTC. Protein product: CASSGSGAYEQYF.

J is TRBJ1-1 and V is TRBV15; possibly TRBD1 for D (6 bases). The CDR3 is 15 amino acids. CDR1 LNHNV and CDR2 YYDKDF come from the germline V gene (reference sequence). V was trimmed by 1 base and J by 3 bases, leaving 12 bases between them. CDR3 nucleotides: TGTGCCACCAGCAGAGGCGGACAGCCCTACACTGAAGCTTTCTTT. The encoded protein is CATSRGGQPYTEAFF.

The chain has TRBV5-4 and TRBJ1-2, with D unresolved. V dropped 0 bases and J dropped 7 bases, with 19 bases sitting between them. Germline lookup yields CDR1 SGHNT and CDR2 YYREEE (reference sequence). This CDR3 region has 16 residues. The CDR3 sequence: CASSLDRTEGIAGYTF. In DNA form, the CDR3 reads TGTGCCAGCAGCTTGGACAGAACGGAGGGAATCGCTGGCTACACCTTC.

The V call is TRBV6-6, the J call TRBJ2-7; 10 bases fit TRBD2. The CDR3 spans 14 residues. V gave up 4 bases and J gave up 4 bases; unmatched junction bases: 4. The germline V gene has CDR1 MNHNY and CDR2 SVGAGI (reference sequence). The CDR3 loop reads CASSSRAGGYEQYF. The CDR3 nucleotides read TGTGCCAGCAGTTCACGAGCGGGGGGGTACGAGCAGTACTTC.

V and J are TRBV15 and TRBJ1-1; the match to TRBD1 covers 7 bases. J gave up 0 bases and V 3 bases, and 7 bases lay outside the gene matches. This CDR3 contains 16 residues. The germline gives CDR1 LNHNV, CDR2 YYDKDF (reference sequence). This chain's CDR3 is CATSSRDRTMNTEAFF. As DNA, the CDR3 is TGTGCCACCAGCAGCCGGGACAGAACCATGAACACTGAAGCTTTCTTT. The complete variable domain, with remaining parts taken from reference TRBV15 and TRBJ1-1, reads DAMVIQNPRYQVTQFGKPVTLSCSQTLNHNVMYWYQQKSSQAPKLLFHYYDKDFNNEADTPDNFQSRRPNTSFCFLDIRSPGLGDTAMYLCATSSRDRTMNTEAFFGQGTRLTVV.

The chain joins TRBV14 to TRBJ2-7, with 9 nucleotides matching TRBD2. Germline trimming cut 2 bases from V and 0 bases from J; bases unmatched to any gene: 8. The CDR3 loop spans 17 amino acids. Germline loops: CDR1 SGHDN, CDR2 FVKESK. CDR3 DNA: TGTGCCAGCAGCCAAAGAGCGGGGGGCCTCCCCTCCTACGAGCAGTACTTC. Translating it yields CASSQRAGGLPSYEQYF. Filled out from reference TRBV14 and TRBJ2-7, the complete variable domain reads EAGVTQFPSHSVIEKGQTVTLRCDPISGHDNLYWYRRVMGKEIKFLLHFVKESKQDESGMPNNRFLAERTGGTYSTLKVQPAELEDSGVYFCASSQRAGGLPSYEQYFGPGTRLTVT.

The genes are TRBV11-2 and TRBJ1-2, with D unclear. In germline, CDR1 is SGHAT, CDR2 FQNNGV. CDR3 length: 11 amino acids. The V end lost 1 base, the J end lost 9 bases, and 6 bases lay between the germline ends. The CDR3 spells CASSLGPSYTF. CDR3 coding DNA: TGTGCCAGCAGCTTAGGGCCGAGCTACACCTTC.

The genes are TRBV3-1 (or the pseudogene TRBV3-2) and TRBJ2-3; tentative D call: TRBD2 (7 bases). With 8 bases removed from V and 2 bases from J, the gap between germline ends came to 8 bases. The CDR3 extends over 12 amino acids. CDR1 and CDR2 (germline): LGHDT, YNNKEL (reference sequence). CDR3 DNA: TGTGCCAGCGGGGGGGCCACAGATACGCAGTATTTT. Protein product: CASGGATDTQYF.

CDR3 DNA sequence: TGTGCCAGCAAGACAGGGGCGCAGGATACGCAGTATTTT. This translates into CASKTGAQDTQYF. This chain joins TRBV7-9 and TRBJ2-3, with 8 bases matching TRBD1. Looked up from germline, CDR1 is SEHNR and CDR2 is FQNEAQ (reference sequence). CDR3 length: 13 amino acids. V gave up 7 bases and J gave up 6 bases; unmatched junction bases: 6.

The gene calls are TRBV5-6 and TRBJ1-1; D may be TRBD1 (5 bases). This CDR3 is 17 amino acids long. Germline V gene data show CDR1 as SGHDT and CDR2 as YYEEEE. Between the trimmed V and J ends, which lost 2 bases and 0 bases, there was a span of 17 bases. In nucleotides, the CDR3 is TGTGCCAGCAGCTTACCTGGACACGCTATAATGAACACTGAAGCTTTCTTT. It specifies CASSLPGHAIMNTEAFF.

The chain joins TRBV7-9 to TRBJ2-1, with D possibly being TRBD1 (5 bases). The length of the CDR3 is 15 residues. The germline gives CDR1 SEHNR, CDR2 FQNEAQ (reference sequence). Trimming removed 7 bases at V and 8 bases at J, with 21 bases between. CDR3 residues: CASTYGQGDVDEQFF. As DNA, the CDR3 is TGTGCCAGCACCTATGGGCAGGGTGATGTCGATGAGCAGTTCTTC.

This clone was seen a single time. The gene calls are TRBV6-6 and TRBJ1-1; 7 nucleotides match TRBD1. This CDR3 is 17 amino acids long. V dropped 5 bases and J dropped 4; count of bases not matched to a gene: 16. The V gene's germline CDR1 is MNHNY and CDR2 SVGAGI (reference sequence). CDR3 residues: CASSPPRTGAVGTEAFF. The DNA of the CDR3 is TGTGCCAGCAGTCCTCCCCGTACAGGGGCGGTCGGCACTGAAGCTTTCTTT.

This clone was found a few times. The rearrangement links TRBV6-6 to TRBJ1-5, with a possible D match to TRBD1 (5 bases). V was pared by 11 bases and J by 9 bases, with 29 bases between. The CDR3 contains 16 residues. Germline V gene data show CDR1 as MNHNY and CDR2 as SVGAGI (reference sequence). CDR3 in amino acids: CAVSQLLGQTSGPQHF. The CDR3 nucleotides are TGTGCCGTTTCCCAGCTTCTGGGGCAGACTTCGGGGCCCCAGCATTTT.

J is TRBJ1-2 and V is TRBV11-2; no reliable D call. Per germline, CDR1 SGHAT and CDR2 FQNNGV. The CDR3 contains 16 residues. Trimming cost V 1 base and J 3 bases, with 15 bases left between them. The CDR3 DNA follows: TGTGCCAGCAGCTTAGTTCGGGGAGGGAGTTACTATGGCTACACCTTC. It codes for CASSLVRGGSYYGYTF.

The chain uses TRBV4-3 and TRBJ2-7, with D possibly being TRBD2 (6 bases). There are 15 residues in the CDR3. Germline V gene data show CDR1 as LGHNA and CDR2 as YSLEER. V lost 2 bases to trimming and J lost 2 bases, with 13 bases between them. As DNA, the CDR3 is TGCGCCAGCAGCCAACGACACGGGAGTACCTACGAGCAGTACTTC. Translation gives CASSQRHGSTYEQYF.

The chain has TRBV7-6 and TRBJ2-7; no clear D. Trimming took 3 bases from V and 1 from J, leaving 10 bases between them. Germline V gene sequence: CDR1 SGHVS, CDR2 FNYEAQ. The CDR3 runs 14 residues. CDR3 region: CASSLAPRSYEQYF. In nucleotides, the CDR3 is TGTGCCAGCAGCTTGGCCCCCAGATCCTACGAGCAGTACTTC.

The chain combines TRBV7-8 with TRBJ2-2, with TRBD1 identical over 7 bases. There are 14 residues in the CDR3. V was clipped by 5 bases and J by 5 bases; unmatched bases: 5. Germline V CDR1 and CDR2: SGHVS, FQNEAQ. CDR3 protein: CASSRKQGTGELFF. The CDR3 region has the DNA TGTGCCAGCAGCCGGAAACAGGGGACCGGGGAGCTGTTTTTT.

V usage is TRBV18 and J usage is TRBJ1-1; no firm D call. The ends were cut back, 6 bases at V and 1 base at J, with 9 bases in the middle. Germline lookup yields CDR1 KGHSH and CDR2 LQKENI. CDR3 length: 13 residues. The CDR3 DNA is TGTGCCAGCTCTACAGAGTGGAACACTGAAGCTTTCTTT. It encodes CASSTEWNTEAFF.

This chain joins TRBV4-1 and TRBJ2-7; possible D gene TRBD2, 7 bases. The CDR3 covers 16 residues. Per the germline V gene, CDR1 is MGHRA and CDR2 is YSYEKL. V was trimmed by 2 bases and J by 2 bases, leaving 16 bases between them. The CDR3 region has the DNA TGCGCCAGCAGCCAACCGGGGGGCGCCTCGCCCTACGAGCAGTACTTC. Protein product: CASSQPGGASPYEQYF.

The rearrangement joins TRBV5-8 to TRBJ1-2, with 11 bases that match TRBD1. Germline CDR1 and CDR2: SGHTS and YDEGEE. V gave up 3 bases and J gave up 7 bases; unmatched junction bases: 5. This CDR3 is 14 amino acids long. The CDR3 region is CASSWGQGGIGYTF. Here the CDR3 DNA reads TGTGCCAGCAGCTGGGGACAGGGGGGAATTGGCTACACCTTC.